The rows below give T cell receptor beta chains drawn from one sample of a study of Ad26.COV2.S vaccination and SARS-CoV-2 variants. Assay used: immunoSEQ multiplex PCR; TCRdb lists only in-frame clones, some missing. The profile shows 400,000 to 450,000 clones, 80% to 95% of them singletons. The specimen comprised peripheral blood, sampled in a trial of Ad26.COV2.S vaccine versus placebo. Source of these receptors: a person between 18 and 60 years old who received the Ad26.COV2.S COVID-19 vaccine or a placebo. The CDR3 runs from the conserved cysteine through the conserved F or W. D genes are given only for firm matches. Size is omitted from some rows. Given values are once, few, many or a class for expanded clones.

>TRBV5-1|once|TRBD1|TRBJ1-4
TGCGCCAGCAGCGTGGGACAGTCAAATGAAAAACTGTTTTTT
CASSVGQSNEKLFF
>TRBV20-1|.|.|TRBJ2-4
TGCAGTGCGGAGTACTCTGTGGTTCAGTACTTC
CSAEYSVVQYF
>TRBV5-1|.|.|TRBJ2-3
TGCGCCAGCAGCTTGACTTACACAGATACGCAGTATTTT
CASSLTYTDTQYF
>TRBV11-2|once|.|TRBJ1-2
TGTGCCAGCAGCGGAGGGAGCTATGGCTACACCTTC
CASSGGSYGYTF
>TRBV6-5|.|.|TRBJ2-5
TGTGCCAGCAGTAACGGGGGCCAGACCCAGTACTTC
CASSNGGQTQYF
>TRBV7-6|.|.|TRBJ2-7
TGTGCCAGCAGCTTGGGAGCCCTGGGCGCTGGCTCCTACGAGCAGTACTTC
CASSLGALGAGSYEQYF
>TRBV7-9|few|.|TRBJ1-2
TGTGCCAGCAGCTTAGTACAGGGTAGTGGCTACACCTTC
CASSLVQGSGYTF
>TRBV6-2/TRBV6-3|.|.|TRBJ1-1
TGTGCCAGCAGCCGGAGACAGGAGAACACTGAAGCTTTCTTT
CASSRRQENTEAFF
>TRBV7-6|.|.|TRBJ2-1
TGTGCCAGCAGCTTTGATCCCGTGGGGGCTCACAATGAGCAGTTCTTC
CASSFDPVGAHNEQFF
>TRBV4-1|.|.|TRBJ2-1
TGCGCCAGCAGCCAAGGCCCTAGGGTGGGGTTGAACAATGAGCAGTTCTTC
CASSQGPRVGLNNEQFF
>TRBV10-3|.|.|TRBJ2-2
TGTGCCATCAGTACTCCGAACACCGGGGAGCTGTTTTTT
CAISTPNTGELFF
>TRBV18|.|.|TRBJ1-2
TGTGCCAGCTCACCAACCCCAGGGGTTTTTAACTATGGCTACACCTTC
CASSPTPGVFNYGYTF
>TRBV29-1|.|.|TRBJ1-3
TGCAGCGTTGATCTAGTAGGCTCTGGAAACACCATATATTTT
CSVDLVGSGNTIYF
>TRBV3-1/TRBV3-2|.|TRBD2|TRBJ2-5
TGTGCCAGCAGCCAGCCGGGGGGACAAGAGACCCAGTACTTC
CASSQPGGQETQYF
>TRBV30|.|TRBD1|TRBJ1-4
TGTGCCTGGCGAACAGGGGTTAATGAAAAACTGTTTTTT
CAWRTGVNEKLFF
>TRBV2|few|TRBD1|TRBJ2-7
TGTGCCAGCAGTGGGGACAGCTCCTACGAGCAGTACTTC
CASSGDSSYEQYF
>TRBV30|.|.|TRBJ1-1
TGTGCCTGGGGCAACACTGAAGCTTTCTTT
CAWGNTEAFF
>TRBV2|.|TRBD1|TRBJ1-5
TGTGCCAGCAGTGAAGGGGACAGGGTCCAGCCCCAGCATTTT
CASSEGDRVQPQHF
>TRBV2|.|.|TRBJ1-3
TGTGCCAGCAGTCTGGGAAACACCATATATTTT
CASSLGNTIYF
>TRBV2|.|.|TRBJ2-3
TGTGCCAGCAGTGAAACGCCCGGGACCTGGGGCACAGATACGCAGTATTTT
CASSETPGTWGTDTQYF
>TRBV19|.|.|TRBJ2-6
TGTGCCAGTAGTATAGACAGAGGGAGGTCTGGGGCCAACGTCCTGACTTTC
CASSIDRGRSGANVLTF
>TRBV19|.|TRBD2|TRBJ2-2
TGTGCCAGTAGTATAGCCCCGACTAGCGGGAGATTCACCGGGGAGCTGTTTTTT
CASSIAPTSGRFTGELFF
>TRBV15|.|.|TRBJ2-7
TGTGCCACCAGCAGAGTTGGTTGGACAAAGAGCTCCTACGAGCAGTACTTC
CATSRVGWTKSSYEQYF
>TRBV11-2|.|.|TRBJ1-4
TGTGCCAGCAGCCTAGAGGGTGAAAAACTGTTTTTT
CASSLEGEKLFF
>TRBV7-2|.|.|TRBJ2-7
TGTGCCAGCAGCTTAGGTGGGAGTCTTTACGAGCAGTACTTC
CASSLGGSLYEQYF
>TRBV27|.|.|TRBJ1-4
TGTGCCAGCAGTTTGAGTTCAGGGATTAATGAAAAACTGTTTTTT
CASSLSSGINEKLFF
>TRBV19|.|TRBD1|TRBJ2-7
TGTGCCAGTAGTTGGGGGACAGGGACTAACGAGCAGTACTTC
CASSWGTGTNEQYF
>TRBV7-9|.|.|TRBJ1-1
TGTGCCAGCAGCTCTCTCCGCGGGAACACTGAAGCTTTCTTT
CASSSLRGNTEAFF